This is a list of T cell receptor beta chains from one sample in a study of T cell responses to AZD1222 COVID-19 vaccine. Sequencing was performed with immunoSEQ multiplex PCR; in TCRdb, only in-frame clones are kept and a portion is missing. In the table there are about 92,000 clones, roughly 87% of which are singletons. The specimen comprised peripheral blood, sampled on day 0 of AZD1222 vaccination. The receptors were sampled from an adult in good health. Both conserved end residues are part of each CDR3. D genes are given only for firm matches. Where a row states a size, it is once, few, many or the class of an expanded clone; other rows omit it.

clone_size | j_call | d_call | v_call | cdr3_aa | cdr3_nt
- | TRBJ2-1 | - | TRBV20-1 | CGGRGHNEQFF | TGCGGGGGCCGCGGACACAATGAGCAGTTCTTC
- | TRBJ2-2 | - | TRBV28 | CASSHTGNTGELFF | TGTGCCAGCAGCCACACAGGGAACACCGGGGAGCTGTTTTTT
- | TRBJ2-7 | TRBD1 | TRBV29-1 | CSVDPGTGNEQYF | TGCAGCGTTGACCCCGGGACAGGGAACGAGCAGTACTTC
- | TRBJ2-7 | - | TRBV18 | CASSPPAGDYEQYF | TGTGCCAGCTCACCACCGGCAGGTGACTACGAGCAGTACTTC
- | TRBJ1-3 | - | TRBV5-1 | CASSSDTGNTIYF | TGCGCCAGCAGTAGTGACACGGGAAACACCATATATTTT
- | TRBJ1-2 | TRBD1 | TRBV7-9 | CATRGTENYGYTF | TGTGCCACCCGGGGGACAGAGAACTATGGCTACACCTTC
few | TRBJ2-3 | - | TRBV12-5 | CASGDDNTDTQYF | TGTGCTAGTGGTGACGATAACACAGATACGCAGTATTTT
- | TRBJ1-5 | TRBD1 | TRBV19 | CATRMSGGFLSQPQHF | TGTGCCACCCGGATGTCAGGGGGTTTTTTGAGCCAGCCCCAGCATTTT
- | TRBJ2-1 | TRBD2 | TRBV5-4 | CASSLVAGDNEQFF | TGTGCCAGCAGCTTGGTAGCGGGCGACAATGAGCAGTTCTTC
- | TRBJ1-2 | - | TRBV3-1/TRBV3-2 | CASRLARGGSTGYTF | TGTGCCAGCAGACTCGCCCGTGGGGGGAGTACTGGCTACACCTTC
once | TRBJ1-4 | - | TRBV25-1 | CASSELRGANEKLFF | TGTGCCAGCAGTGAATTGAGGGGGGCGAATGAAAAACTGTTTTTT
- | TRBJ2-5 | TRBD1 | TRBV27 | CASSYGQGGETQYF | TGTGCCAGCAGTTATGGACAGGGCGGGGAGACCCAGTACTTC
- | TRBJ2-3 | - | TRBV7-6 | CASSLASLGLAVYTDTQYF | TGTGCCAGCAGCTTAGCTTCACTAGGGCTAGCAGTTTACACAGATACGCAGTATTTT
- | TRBJ1-6 | - | TRBV11-2 | CASSLDLRDNSPLHF | TGTGCCAGCAGCTTAGATCTAAGGGATAATTCACCCCTCCACTTT
- | TRBJ2-3 | - | TRBV3-1/TRBV3-2 | CASSQDQNGLRDTQYF | TGTGCCAGCAGCCAAGATCAAAACGGGTTGAGAGATACGCAGTATTTT
once | TRBJ2-3 | TRBD2 | TRBV29-1 | CSVGGGAGVDTQYF | TGCAGCGTAGGGGGGGGAGCGGGAGTGGATACGCAGTATTTT
- | TRBJ1-1 | - | TRBV28 | CASSLLSENTEAFF | TGTGCCAGCAGTTTGTTGTCAGAGAACACTGAAGCTTTCTTT
- | TRBJ1-2 | - | TRBV28 | CASRASGDPNYGYTF | TGTGCCAGCAGAGCCAGCGGAGACCCTAACTATGGCTACACCTTC
- | TRBJ1-6 | TRBD1 | TRBV20-1 | CSASPGQNLNSPLHF | TGCAGTGCTAGTCCGGGACAGAATTTGAATTCACCCCTCCACTTT
- | TRBJ1-6 | TRBD1 | TRBV19 | CASSISGQGMNSPLHF | TGTGCCAGTAGTATATCCGGACAGGGGATGAATTCACCCCTCCACTTT
- | TRBJ2-1 | TRBD1 | TRBV29-1 | CSDGGQGGGNEQFF | TGCAGCGACGGAGGACAGGGAGGTGGGAATGAGCAGTTCTTC
- | TRBJ1-2 | - | TRBV30 | CASTPGIKYLNYGYTF | TGTGCCTCTACCCCGGGCATTAAGTATCTTAACTATGGCTACACCTTC
- | TRBJ2-2 | - | TRBV14 | CASSQDYGYSNTGELFF | TGTGCCAGCAGCCAAGACTACGGCTACTCAAACACCGGGGAGCTGTTTTTT
few | TRBJ2-2 | TRBD1 | TRBV24-1 | CATSDLQGDTGELFF | TGTGCCACCAGTGATTTACAGGGGGACACCGGGGAGCTGTTTTTT
- | TRBJ1-2 | - | TRBV29-1 | CSAPDGINYGYTF | TGCAGCGCTCCGGACGGAATTAACTATGGCTACACCTTC
- | TRBJ2-7 | TRBD1 | TRBV29-1 | CSALMDRGIGQYF | TGCAGCGCCCTCATGGACAGGGGGATCGGGCAGTACTTC
few | TRBJ1-2 | - | TRBV30 | CAWREGHLRGSCYGYTF | TGTGCCTGGAGAGAGGGGCACTTGAGGGGAAGTTGCTATGGCTACACCTTC
- | TRBJ2-1 | TRBD1 | TRBV7-8 | CASGRTGSNEQFF | TGTGCCAGCGGAAGGACAGGGAGCAATGAGCAGTTCTTC
- | TRBJ1-5 | - | TRBV6-5 | CASSSSNPFQPQHF | TGTGCCAGCAGTTCCTCAAACCCCTTCCAGCCCCAGCATTTT
- | TRBJ1-1 | - | TRBV6-2/TRBV6-3 | CASSRDTLNTEAFF | TGTGCCAGCAGTCGGGACACCTTGAACACTGAAGCTTTCTTT
- | TRBJ1-1 | - | TRBV3-1/TRBV3-2 | CASRPFLGTNTEAFF | TGTGCCAGCAGGCCGTTTCTGGGAACGAACACTGAAGCTTTCTTT
- | TRBJ1-2 | - | TRBV5-1 | CASSLGQADYGYTF | TGCGCCAGCAGCTTGGGGCAGGCAGACTATGGCTACACCTTC
- | TRBJ2-5 | - | TRBV5-1 | CASSLAPGSRETQYF | TGCGCCAGCAGCTTGGCACCGGGTTCGAGGGAGACCCAGTACTTC
- | TRBJ1-1 | TRBD1 | TRBV7-3 | CASISRTGNTEAFF | TGTGCCAGCATCTCTCGGACAGGGAACACTGAAGCTTTCTTT
- | TRBJ2-3 | TRBD2 | TRBV7-3 | CASSPAGGPTDTQYF | TGTGCCAGCAGCCCAGCGGGAGGGCCGACGGATACGCAGTATTTT
- | TRBJ2-7 | - | TRBV19 | CASSPQGNSYEQYF | TGTGCCAGTAGTCCTCAGGGGAACTCCTACGAGCAGTACTTC